These T cell receptor beta chains were read from a single sample in a study of blood T cells in healthy people across ages. In TCRdb, the 5' RACE reads were re-called with MiXCR into one record per CDR3 protein. The sample has approximately 400,000 distinct CDR3 sequences, 52% seen once. The sample was blood. These receptor sequences come from a man aged 55 to 70 in good health. CDR3s leave out the opening cysteine and the closing phenylalanine or tryptophan. The order of the fields is V gene, CDR3 length, clone size, J gene, CDR3 protein. Clone size is stated in some rows and not others, as once, few, many or a class when expanded.

>TRBV6-8|13|-|TRBJ2-7
ASSFVDRGLYEQY
>TRBV20-1|12|few|TRBJ2-5
SAPQASGQETQY
>TRBV7-2|15|-|TRBJ2-6
ASSLVGDLSGANVLT
>TRBV20-1|12|-|TRBJ1-2
SAKDGRQVYGYT
>TRBV7-2|11|many|TRBJ2-7
ASSVGSPYEQY
>TRBV6-6|14|-|TRBJ2-4
ASTGTASVLSNQQY
>TRBV24-1|11|-|TRBJ2-5
ATRDRGRETQY
>TRBV4-3|12|-|TRBJ2-1
ASSQREGLFEQF
>TRBV10-3|14|few|TRBJ1-2
AISESPIGPDYGYT
>TRBV2|11|-|TRBJ2-3
ASRPGGADTQY
>TRBV7-2|14|-|TRBJ2-3
ASSRTGDAHTDTQY
>TRBV7-2|13|few|TRBJ1-2
ASSLGTRTNYGYT
>TRBV6-6|10|-|TRBJ2-1
ATSEWGNEQF
>TRBV7-6|13|once|TRBJ2-1
ASSLSGTTSNEQF
>TRBV18|12|once|TRBJ1-2
ASSPPIRGNGYT
>TRBV30|13|-|TRBJ2-7
AWSVWGQGVYEQY
>TRBV14|15|few|TRBJ2-1
ARTELKPGQGANEQF
>TRBV7-2|13|-|TRBJ2-3
ASSGSGRNTDTQY
>TRBV20-1|12|-|TRBJ2-5
SARESSGGNEQY